These 23 T cell receptor beta chains share one sample of origin, sequenced in a study of OX40 agonist ivuxolimab in advanced cancers. Sequenced by immunoSEQ multiplex PCR; TCRdb stores in-frame clones only, minus some. Of 50,000 to 70,000 clones listed, about 85% are singletons. Here the sequenced sample was CD4+ or CD8+ T cells sorted from blood, taken in a trial of the OX40 agonist ivuxolimab. Receptors originate from an adult with an advanced solid tumor such as melanoma, head and neck, liver or kidney cancer.

V and J are TRBV30 and TRBJ1-5, with D perhaps TRBD1 (5 bases). Per germline, CDR1 GTSNPN and CDR2 SVGIG (reference sequence). V gave up 0 bases and J gave up 0 bases, with 21 bases separating them. The CDR3 is 19 amino acids. The CDR3 here is CAWSVRMAGRKYSNQPQHF. The CDR3 nucleotides read TGTGCCTGGAGTGTACGAATGGCAGGGAGAAAATATAGCAATCAGCCCCAGCATTTT. Using reference TRBV30 and TRBJ1-5 for the parts outside the CDR3, the full variable domain is SQTIHQWPATLVQPVGSPLSLECTVEGTSNPNLYWYRQAAGRGLQLLFYSVGIGQISSEVPQNLSASRPQDRQFILSSKKLLLSDSGFYLCAWSVRMAGRKYSNQPQHFGDGTRLSIL.

The chain has TRBV19 and TRBJ2-7, with TRBD1 matching over 7 bases. Germline CDR1 is LNHDA and CDR2 is SQIVND (reference sequence). CDR3 length equals 11 residues. V lost 10 bases to trimming and J lost 5 bases; unmatched junction nucleotides: 5. The CDR3 is CATWTGNEQYF. CDR3 nucleotide sequence: TGTGCCACCTGGACAGGTAACGAGCAGTACTTC.

This chain connects TRBV30 to TRBJ2-7; D gene ambiguous. CDR1 and CDR2 (germline): GTSNPN, SVGIG (reference sequence). There are 11 residues in the CDR3. Trimming shortened V by 5 bases and J by 7 bases, and 12 bases separated the two germline ends. For the CDR3, the DNA is TGTGCCTGGTCTCGACCCATTGAGCAGTACTTC. Protein sequence: CAWSRPIEQYF.

The chain links TRBV27 to TRBJ2-7, with 7 bases fitting TRBD2. The CDR3 consists of 15 residues. CDR1 and CDR2 (germline): MNHEY, SMNVEV (reference sequence). V was pared by 8 bases and J by 3 bases, with 13 bases of the junction left unmatched. This CDR3 is CASHPGTTMNYEQYF. The CDR3 DNA reads as TGTGCCAGCCACCCCGGGACTACGATGAACTACGAGCAGTACTTC.

The chain links TRBV6-5 to TRBJ2-7, with TRBD1 as a possible D gene (5 bases). CDR3 length equals 14 residues. Trimming removed 7 bases at V and 5 bases at J, with 18 bases between. Germline V gene lookup returns CDR1 MNHEY and CDR2 SVGAGI. The CDR3 region has the DNA TGTGCCAGCACCCCCCCGGGCAGGGTAGACGAGCAGTACTTC. Translating it yields CASTPPGRVDEQYF.

The rearrangement joins TRBV5-1 to TRBJ2-1, with D tentatively TRBD2 (6 bases). The CDR3 is made up of 12 amino acids. The V gene's germline CDR1 is SGHRS and CDR2 YFSETQ. V was pared by 4 bases and J by 9 bases, with 11 bases between. CDR3 sequence (DNA): TGCGCCAGCAGCCCCACCGGGGGTGAGCAGTTCTTC. Translating it yields CASSPTGGEQFF.

The rearrangement links TRBV18 to TRBJ1-5; D possibly corresponds to TRBD1 (6 bases). V lost 5 bases to trimming and J lost 5 bases, with 13 bases between them. The CDR3 consists of 14 residues. Germline assignment: CDR1 KGHSH and CDR2 LQKENI. The DNA for the CDR3 is TGTGCCAGCTCAGTACGACAGGACGATCAGCCCCAGCATTTT. Protein: CASSVRQDDQPQHF.

The genes are TRBV6-6 and TRBJ2-1, with D perhaps matching TRBD2 (5 bases). V gave up 7 bases and J gave up 7 bases, with 17 bases separating them. The CDR3 sequence is 14 residues long. CDR1 MNHNY and CDR2 SVGAGI come from the germline V gene (reference sequence). CDR3 in amino acids: CASKEPGSRNEQFF. CDR3 coding DNA: TGTGCCAGCAAAGAACCGGGATCCAGGAATGAGCAGTTCTTC.

This rearrangement joins TRBV28 to TRBJ2-3; 10 nucleotides align to TRBD2. The V gene end was trimmed by 3 bases and the J gene end by 3 bases; junction bases not matched to a gene: 15. Germline-derived CDR1 and CDR2 are MDHEN and SYDVKM. This CDR3 is 19 amino acids long. CDR3 loop: CASSLILSLAGEPTDTQYF. The CDR3 nucleotides are TGTGCCAGCAGTTTGATTTTGAGTCTAGCGGGAGAGCCGACAGATACGCAGTATTTT.

This chain uses TRBV7-9 with TRBJ2-1, with D possibly TRBD2 on 5 matching bases. V gave up 7 bases and J gave up 0 bases, with 16 bases separating them. The CDR3 runs to 16 residues. Germline V lookup: CDR1 SEHNR, CDR2 FQNEAQ (reference sequence). CDR3 coding DNA: TGTGCCAGCACCGCCGGGGTAGGGCTCTCCTACAATGAGCAGTTCTTC. Protein sequence: CASTAGVGLSYNEQFF. Filled out from reference TRBV7-9 and TRBJ2-1, the complete variable domain reads DTGVSQNPRHKITKRGQNVTFRCDPISEHNRLYWYRQTLGQGPEFLTYFQNEAQLEKSRLLSDRFSAERPKGSFSTLEIQRTEQGDSAMYLCASTAGVGLSYNEQFFGPGTRLTVL.

V and J are TRBV30 and TRBJ1-4; weak D call: TRBD1 (5 bases). Germline CDR1 GTSNPN, CDR2 SVGIG (reference sequence). The CDR3 is made up of 14 amino acids. V dropped 3 bases and J dropped 8 bases, with 16 bases sitting between them. This CDR3 is CAWRKDSFEEKLFF. The CDR3 DNA sequence: TGTGCCTGGAGGAAAGACAGTTTCGAGGAAAAACTGTTTTTT.

The chain links TRBV7-3 to TRBJ2-1, with 10 bases aligning to TRBD2. Germline CDR1 reads SGHTA; CDR2 reads FQGTGA. The CDR3 runs 16 residues. The junction had 5 bases not matched to a gene; V was cut back by 1 base and J by 5 bases. CDR3 DNA: TGTGCCAGCAGCTTAAACCTAGCGGGAGTGAACAATGAGCAGTTCTTC. It specifies CASSLNLAGVNNEQFF.

The V call is TRBV19, the J call TRBJ2-3; 8 bases fit TRBD1. V lost 10 bases and J lost 6; bases outside the gene matches: 3. This CDR3 has 11 amino acids. The V gene's germline CDR1 is LNHDA and CDR2 SQIVND (reference sequence). The CDR3, as DNA: TGTGCCACCAGGGGGCAGGATACGCAGTATTTT. Residues: CATRGQDTQYF.

This clone was seen a few times. The rearrangement links TRBV28 to TRBJ2-7; D is tentatively TRBD1 or TRBD2 (5 bases each). CDR3 size: 15 residues. Trimming removed 6 bases at V and 4 bases at J, with 19 bases between. Germline CDR1 is MDHEN and CDR2 is SYDVKM. CDR3 loop: CASSVLSGRAYEQYF. Written as DNA, the CDR3 is TGTGCCAGCAGCGTCTTGTCAGGGAGAGCTTACGAGCAGTACTTC.

The chain links TRBV14 to TRBJ2-5; D is possibly TRBD2 (5 bases). V lost 3 bases to trimming and J lost 2 bases, with 19 bases between them. This CDR3 has 17 amino acids. The germline gives CDR1 SGHDN, CDR2 FVKESK. The CDR3 sequence: CASSQRPVTGNQETQYF. CDR3 nucleotides: TGTGCCAGCAGCCAGAGGCCAGTAACGGGAAATCAAGAGACCCAGTACTTC. Complete variable domain (other parts from reference TRBV14 and TRBJ2-5): EAGVTQFPSHSVIEKGQTVTLRCDPISGHDNLYWYRRVMGKEIKFLLHFVKESKQDESGMPNNRFLAERTGGTYSTLKVQPAELEDSGVYFCASSQRPVTGNQETQYFGPGTRLLVL.

The chain employs TRBV5-6 and TRBJ1-5; D is unclear. The V end was cut by 2 bases, the J end by 1 base, with 13 bases between. The germline V gene encodes CDR1 SGHDT and CDR2 YYEEEE. This CDR3 is built from 16 residues. CDR3: CASSFMGEGSNQPQHF. CDR3 sequence (DNA): TGTGCCAGCAGCTTTATGGGTGAAGGGAGCAATCAGCCCCAGCATTTT.

This clone was counted only a few times. The rearrangement uses TRBV6-6 and TRBJ1-5; D not certain. The CDR3 is 13 residues long. The germline gives CDR1 MNHNY, CDR2 SVGAGI (reference sequence). V lost 7 bases and J 2 bases, leaving 9 bases between the germline ends. The CDR3, as DNA: TGTGCCAGCAAACTCTCAGGCAATCAGCCCCAGCATTTT. Protein: CASKLSGNQPQHF.

The table lists this clone with a count of one. This chain uses TRBV4-3 with TRBJ1-4; unclear D gene. The germline V gene has CDR1 LGHNA and CDR2 YSLEER. V gave up 4 bases and J gave up 3 bases, with 18 bases separating them. CDR3 length equals 17 residues. CDR3 nucleotides: TGCGCCAGCAGCCCTCTGGGAATGTGGGCGGCTAATGAAAAACTGTTTTTT. It translates to CASSPLGMWAANEKLFF.

CDR3 sequence: CASSPKGMQGIYEQYF. CDR3 DNA: TGTGCCAGCAGTCCAAAGGGAATGCAGGGAATCTACGAGCAGTACTTC. The chain is built from TRBV27 and TRBJ2-7; tentatively, D is TRBD1 (5 bases). The CDR3 has 16 amino acids. V shed 5 bases and J shed 3 bases, with 20 bases lying between them. Germline V gene data show CDR1 as MNHEY and CDR2 as SMNVEV (reference sequence).

The gene calls are TRBV27 and TRBJ1-1; weak D call: TRBD1 (5 bases). CDR1 is MNHEY, CDR2 SMNVEV, per germline (reference sequence). This CDR3 has 13 amino acids. The V end lost 6 bases, the J end lost 5 bases, and 13 bases lay between the germline ends. CDR3 sequence: CASRLGPWTEAFF. The CDR3 nucleotides read TGTGCCAGCAGGCTGGGGCCCTGGACTGAAGCTTTCTTT.

The chain combines TRBV10-1 with TRBJ2-7, with 10 bases that match TRBD2. In germline, CDR1 is WNHNN, CDR2 SYGVQD (reference sequence). V was clipped by 0 bases and J by 3 bases; unmatched bases: 2. The CDR3 runs 15 residues. For the CDR3, the DNA is TGCGCCAGCAGTGAGTCCACTAGCGGGAACTACGAGCAGTACTTC. Its translation: CASSESTSGNYEQYF.

The chain couples TRBV15 to TRBJ2-2; D gene ambiguous. Trimming left V 2 bases short and J 6 bases short, with 7 bases between. The CDR3 totals 13 residues. Germline CDR1 reads LNHNV; CDR2 reads YYDKDF (reference sequence). CDR3: CATSRSRAGELFF. The DNA of the CDR3 is TGTGCCACCAGCAGAAGTAGGGCCGGGGAGCTGTTTTTT. The full variable domain, with the rest looked up from reference TRBV15 and TRBJ2-2, is DAMVIQNPRYQVTQFGKPVTLSCSQTLNHNVMYWYQQKSSQAPKLLFHYYDKDFNNEADTPDNFQSRRPNTSFCFLDIRSPGLGDTAMYLCATSRSRAGELFFGEGSRLTVL.

This clone was observed a few times. This rearrangement joins TRBV9 to TRBJ1-1; perhaps TRBD1 as D (5 bases). CDR1 and CDR2 (germline): SGDLS, YYNGEE. The CDR3 is 15 residues long. Trimming took off 1 base at V and 0 bases at J, with 10 bases between the two ends. CDR3 coding DNA: TGTGCCAGCAGCGTATCAGGGACCATGAACACTGAAGCTTTCTTT. Its translation is CASSVSGTMNTEAFF.